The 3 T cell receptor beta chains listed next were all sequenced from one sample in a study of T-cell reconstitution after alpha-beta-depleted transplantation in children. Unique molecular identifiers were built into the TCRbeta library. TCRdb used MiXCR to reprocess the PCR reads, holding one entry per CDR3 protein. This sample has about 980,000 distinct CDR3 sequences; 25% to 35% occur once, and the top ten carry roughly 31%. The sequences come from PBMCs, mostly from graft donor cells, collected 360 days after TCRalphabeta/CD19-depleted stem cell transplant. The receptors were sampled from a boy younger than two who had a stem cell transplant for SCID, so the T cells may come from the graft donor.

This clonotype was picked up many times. The CDR3 bases are TGTGCCAGCAGCTTACTTTCAATTGGGGATACGCAGTATTTT. Encoded protein: CASSLLSIGDTQYF. The chain joins TRBV7-7 to TRBJ2-3; D remains ambiguous. Per the germline V gene, CDR1 is SSHAT and CDR2 is FNYEAQ (reference sequence). Trimming removed 2 bases at V and 6 bases at J, with 12 bases between. The CDR3 loop spans 14 amino acids.

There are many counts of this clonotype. CDR3 nucleotide sequence: TGTGCCATCAGCCCAAGGGGGGCCAATGAGCAGTTCTTC. It encodes CAISPRGANEQFF. V usage is TRBV10-3 and J usage is TRBJ2-1; D is perhaps TRBD1 or TRBD2 (6 bases each). V was shortened by 6 bases and J by 6 bases, with 12 bases between the two germline ends. Germline CDR1 reads ENHRY; CDR2 reads SYGVKD. The CDR3 is made up of 13 amino acids.

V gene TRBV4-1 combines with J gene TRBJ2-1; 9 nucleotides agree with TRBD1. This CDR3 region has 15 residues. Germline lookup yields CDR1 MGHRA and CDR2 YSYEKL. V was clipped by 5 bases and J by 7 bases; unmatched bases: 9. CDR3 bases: TGCGCCAGCAGCGAGTACAGGGGGCGGTGGAATGAGCAGTTCTTC. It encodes CASSEYRGRWNEQFF.